The clone carrying this TCR beta chain was counted only a few times. This sample is part of a study of early T cells in non-severe SARS-CoV-2 infection. TCRdb fed the 5' RACE reads into MiXCR, producing one record per CDR3 protein. Of around 30,000 distinct CDR3 sequences listed, around 5.6% are singletons. The CDR3 contains 14 residues. V was cut by 1 base and J by 0 bases, with 7 bases left in between. CDR1 is SGDLS and CDR2 is YYNGEE in the germline V gene. Material for sequencing was whole blood. This TCR came from an adult who was a healthcare worker with PCR-confirmed SARS-CoV-2 infection or an uninfected control (not recorded which). The chain uses TRBV9 and TRBJ2-5; the D gene is possibly TRBD2 (6 bases). The CDR3 DNA reads TGTGCCAGCAGCGTACGGGGGAACCAAGAGACCCAGTACTTC. This sequence encodes CASSVRGNQETQYF.